The 19 T cell receptor beta chains below come from one sample, sequenced in a study of graft-versus-host responses after intestinal transplantation (dated by TCRdb to 2020 to 2023). Libraries were built with the immunoSEQ multiplex PCR assay. The immuneACCESS repertoire file appears here via TCRdb, limited to in-frame rearrangements. These files lack a portion of the clones; in checked studies, under half of the deficit traces to unresolved V genes, and the cause of the others is not known. The sample table contains 8,000 to 9,500 clones; only one count was recorded for around a third of them. The biggest ten clones account for around 2% of the sample. The time point label corresponds to: cells obtained before transplantation from donor or recipient. Mixed lymphocyte reactions plated around 200,000 CFSE-labeled pre-transplant responders with around 200,000 irradiated violet-dye-labeled stimulators and were cultured for roughly 6 days.

Sequencing was performed on alloreactive CD8+ T cells from a mixed lymphocyte reaction culture, taken before intestinal transplant. Read against the paper, the sample's cell subset or site label means: CFSE-low proliferating T cells sorted from approximately 6-day pre-transplant mixed lymphocyte reaction (GvH or HvG direction). These receptor sequences come from a human patient who received an intestinal transplant.

The chain uses TRBV29-1 and TRBJ2-1; D is unresolved. Per germline, CDR1 SQVTM and CDR2 ANQGSEA. The CDR3 runs 13 residues. With 5 bases removed from V and 4 bases from J, the gap between germline ends came to 12 bases. CDR3 residues: CSVRRLEYNEQFF. CDR3 DNA: TGCAGCGTTCGGAGATTAGAATACAATGAGCAGTTCTTC.

There are a few counts of this clone. The rearrangement uses TRBV10-2 and TRBJ2-7; unclear D gene. The CDR3 spans 14 residues. V shed 3 bases and J shed 1 base, with 10 bases lying between them. Germline V gene data show CDR1 as WSHSY and CDR2 as SAAADI. CDR3 DNA sequence: TGCGCCAGCAGTGATGATCTAGTTTCCTACGAGCAGTACTTC. Residues: CASSDDLVSYEQYF.

The genes are TRBV6-5 and TRBJ2-7; 7 bases fit TRBD2. Germline CDR1 reads MNHEY; CDR2 reads SVGAGI. This CDR3 has 15 residues. J was trimmed by 7 bases and V by 0 bases; bases with no gene match: 9. The CDR3 reads CASSYSSGLSGEQYF. CDR3 coding DNA: TGTGCCAGCAGTTACTCTTCGGGACTTAGCGGGGAGCAGTACTTC.

CDR3 protein: CASSQVEMGERTEAFF. The DNA of the CDR3 is TGCGCCAGCAGCCAAGTTGAAATGGGAGAGAGGACTGAAGCTTTCTTT. This chain connects TRBV4-1 to TRBJ1-1; D not certain. V lost 1 base and J lost 5, with 17 bases in between. The CDR3 covers 16 residues. Germline values: CDR1 MGHRA, CDR2 YSYEKL.

This clone has just one count. This chain uses TRBV9 with TRBJ2-3; TRBD2 might be the D (6 bases). The CDR3 is made up of 13 amino acids. The germline V and J ends were trimmed by 3 bases and 4 bases, with 9 bases remaining between them. Germline CDR1 reads SGDLS; CDR2 reads YYNGEE. The CDR3 region has the DNA TGTGCCAGCAGCGGGAGGGGTGCAGATACGCAGTATTTT. Translated, it gives CASSGRGADTQYF. Full variable domain (rest looked up from reference TRBV9 and TRBJ2-3): DSGVTQTPKHLITATGQRVTLRCSPRSGDLSVYWYQQSLDQGLQFLIQYYNGEERAKGNILERFSAQQFPDLHSELNLSSLELGDSALYFCASSGRGADTQYFGPGTRLTVL.

The rearrangement links TRBV30 to TRBJ1-2, with a tentative D call TRBD1 (5 bases). The germline gives CDR1 GTSNPN, CDR2 SVGIG (reference sequence). CDR3 size: 11 residues. The V gene lost 2 bases and the J gene lost 5 bases, with 6 bases spanning the gap. CDR3: CAWSPGYGYTF. The CDR3 DNA reads TGTGCCTGGAGTCCAGGGTATGGCTACACCTTC.

By sample share, this clone is medium-sized. The CDR3 DNA is TGTGCCAGCACCCTACTAGCGGGCCCCGCAGATACGCAGTATTTT. This gives the protein CASTLLAGPADTQYF. This chain uses TRBV4-2 with TRBJ2-3, with 9 bases fitting TRBD2. The CDR3 runs 15 residues. V lost 7 bases, J lost 4 bases, and 9 bases stayed unmatched. Germline V CDR1 and CDR2: LGHNA, YNFKEQ.

The CDR3 sequence is CASSADRAVYNEQFF. The CDR3 DNA reads as TGTGCCAGCAGTGCGGACAGGGCGGTCTACAATGAGCAGTTCTTC. The chain links TRBV6-1 to TRBJ2-1, with 8 nucleotides matching TRBD1. CDR1 and CDR2 (germline): MNHNS, SASEGT. The CDR3 covers 15 residues. V lost 4 bases and J lost 3; bases outside the gene matches: 5.

The chain links TRBV30 to TRBJ2-1; D gene unclear. CDR3 length: 12 amino acids. V dropped 2 bases and J dropped 9 bases, with 11 bases sitting between them. Germline CDR1 GTSNPN, CDR2 SVGIG (reference sequence). The CDR3 DNA reads TGTGCCTGGAGTCCCTACTCATTTGAGCAGTTCTTC. Its translation is CAWSPYSFEQFF.

J is TRBJ2-7 and V is TRBV27; tentatively, D is TRBD1 (6 bases). This CDR3 is built from 14 residues. Germline CDR1 is MNHEY and CDR2 is SMNVEV (reference sequence). V shed 2 bases and J shed 2 bases, with 10 bases lying between them. CDR3 loop: CASSLARGTYEQYF. CDR3 coding DNA: TGTGCCAGCAGTTTAGCCAGGGGTACCTACGAGCAGTACTTC.

The DNA of the CDR3 is TGTGCCCTGGACGGCCTGTACACGGGGCGGGGGGGGGAGACCCAGTACTTC. Its translation: CALDGLYTGRGGETQYF. V usage is TRBV30 and J usage is TRBJ2-5; 9 bases fit TRBD2. CDR1 is GTSNPN, CDR2 SVGIG, per germline (reference sequence). This CDR3 region has 17 residues. With V trimmed by 8 bases and J by 5 bases, 21 bases remained unmatched.

The chain combines TRBV6-5 with TRBJ2-7; maybe TRBD2 (6 bases). V shed 4 bases and J shed 2 bases, with 15 bases lying between them. CDR1 is MNHEY and CDR2 is SVGAGI in the germline V gene. The CDR3 is 15 residues long. The DNA of the CDR3 is TGTGCCAGCAGTTCCGGGACTGTAAGAACCTACGAGCAGTACTTC. It codes for CASSSGTVRTYEQYF.

This clone showed up just a few times. The chain couples TRBV4-1 to TRBJ2-3; D possibly corresponds to TRBD1 (6 bases). The CDR3 length is 13 residues. CDR1 and CDR2 from the germline V gene are MGHRA and YSYEKL. The V gene lost 4 bases and the J gene lost 4 bases, with 9 bases spanning the gap. The CDR3 DNA reads as TGCGCCAGCAGCCTTAACAGGGCAGATACGCAGTATTTT. This translates into CASSLNRADTQYF.

This clone qualifies as medium-sized. V is TRBV30 and J is TRBJ1-3, with unresolved D. The CDR3 is made up of 14 amino acids. Trimming cost V 0 bases and J 1 base, with 7 bases left between them. CDR1 GTSNPN and CDR2 SVGIG come from the germline V gene (reference sequence). The chain's CDR3 is CAWSVGSSGNTIYF. CDR3 sequence (DNA): TGTGCCTGGAGTGTCGGGAGTTCTGGAAACACCATATATTTT.

Relative to its sample, this clone is medium-sized. V gene TRBV6-5 combines with J gene TRBJ2-1, with D unclear. This CDR3 is 12 amino acids long. CDR1 MNHEY and CDR2 SVGAGI come from the germline V gene. Trimming took 2 bases from V and 8 from J, leaving 7 bases between them. As DNA, the CDR3 is TGTGCCAGCAGTTACCGCCTAGATGAGCAGTTCTTC. It is translated as CASSYRLDEQFF.

J is TRBJ2-7 and V is TRBV4-1; D ambiguous. This CDR3 region has 14 residues. V dropped 1 base and J dropped 2 bases, with 9 bases sitting between them. The germline V gene encodes CDR1 MGHRA and CDR2 YSYEKL. CDR3 sequence reads: CASSQGYSTYEQYF. The CDR3 DNA sequence: TGCGCCAGCAGCCAAGGCTACAGCACCTACGAGCAGTACTTC.

The chain links TRBV6-1 to TRBJ1-4, with D unclear. Germline assignment: CDR1 MNHNS and CDR2 SASEGT. Trimming pared 5 bases from V and 8 bases from J, leaving 6 bases between. The CDR3 has 11 residues. CDR3 amino acids: CASSNEEKLFF. CDR3 coding DNA: TGTGCCAGCAGTAACGAGGAAAAACTGTTTTTT.

The rearrangement joins TRBV18 to TRBJ1-2; D uncertain. CDR1 is KGHSH, CDR2 LQKENI, per germline. CDR3 length: 15 amino acids. V gave up 0 bases and J gave up 3 bases, with 11 bases separating them. DNA of the CDR3: TGTGCCAGCTCACCACCGTCAGACTTTTACTATGGCTACACCTTC. It yields the protein CASSPPSDFYYGYTF.

The chain is built from TRBV5-6 and TRBJ2-1; maybe TRBD2 (5 bases). Between the trimmed V and J ends, which lost 4 bases and 0 bases, there was a span of 11 bases. CDR3 size: 15 residues. Germline values: CDR1 SGHDT, CDR2 YYEEEE. The CDR3 nucleotides read TGTGCCAGCAGCCCCACCGGGATCTCCTACAATGAGCAGTTCTTC. This gives the protein CASSPTGISYNEQFF.